This record concerns one T cell receptor beta chain sequence. Its antigen remains unidentified. Both 60 Vbeta primers and 13 Jbeta primers went into the PCR. Only in-frame clones appear in the TCRdb table, and some are missing; sequencing was by immunoSEQ multiplex PCR. The sample totals more than 200,000 clones. The data originate from a study of cytomegalovirus exposure and HLA in healthy donors. General study findings and limits: There were some public TCRs occurring in many donors, but most TCR sequences were rare. Excluded: some indistinguishable V segments such as TRBV6-2 and TRBV6-3. Productive rates of about 90% or about 30% were seen for most TCR beta V segments in an earlier analysis.

CDR3 length equals 13 residues. Germline V lookup: CDR1 MNHEY, CDR2 SVGAGI. The ends were cut back, 5 bases at V and 4 bases at J, with 12 bases in the middle. The TCR comes from a woman aged 25 to 45 in good health and CMV-seropositive. The sample comprised PBMCs. J is TRBJ2-7 and V is TRBV6-5, with a weak D call TRBD1 (6 bases). CDR3 residues: CASSRQVGYEQYF. CDR3 in DNA: TGTGCCAGCAGTCGACAGGTCGGGTACGAGCAGTACTTC.